The clone carrying this T cell receptor beta chain was seen a few times. Its antigen is not known. CDR3 length equals 16 residues. The germline V gene encodes CDR1 SGHRS and CDR2 YFSETQ. Trimming removed 0 bases from V and 5 bases from J; junction bases left unmatched: 6. These data belong to a study of identical twins. General observations from the study: Sequences that were beta out-of-frame showed weaker excess twin sharing. Abundant cord blood beta clonotypes carried fewer insertions; memory repertoires showed none. Out-of-frame alpha sequences common to twins exhibited a surplus of low generation probability.

From the 5' RACE reads, TCRdb called clonotypes with MiXCR, one entry per CDR3 protein. The table records nearly 650,000 distinct CDR3 sequences, under 8.5% of them present only once. Healthy Caucasian donors formed the entire cohort. Separately, the same data were catalogued under a study of yellow fever vaccine responses in identical twins.

The chain uses TRBV5-1 and TRBJ2-3, with TRBD2 matching over 10 bases. The source is a woman between 18 and 30 years old in good health. The sequenced sample was PBMCs. CDR3 residues: CASSLEASGGRDTQYF. In DNA, the CDR3 is TGCGCCAGCAGCTTGGAGGCTAGCGGGGGTAGAGATACGCAGTATTTT.